This TCR beta chain was sequenced for a study of blood T cell repertoires in COVID-19. In the original analysis: Reference gene primer amplification in the assay estimated nucleated cell counts. Clones were read by immunoSEQ multiplex PCR, and TCRdb kept only the in-frame ones, dropping some. V and J calls and clone size come straight from that table; D and trimming were deduced from the DNA. The sample includes nearly 300,000 clones, around 88% of them seen just once. This CDR3 is built from 16 residues. Sample: peripheral blood. This TCR was recovered from a woman aged 30 to 39 who had recovered from COVID-19. The rearrangement joins TRBV21-1 to TRBJ2-4; the D call in the table, TRBD1, was not verified against the DNA. TRBV21-1 is classified as a pseudogene. The CDR3 region has the DNA TGTGCCAGCAGCCCTCCCAAACCGGGACAGAAAAACATTCAGTACTTC. Translation gives CASSPPKPGQKNIQYF.